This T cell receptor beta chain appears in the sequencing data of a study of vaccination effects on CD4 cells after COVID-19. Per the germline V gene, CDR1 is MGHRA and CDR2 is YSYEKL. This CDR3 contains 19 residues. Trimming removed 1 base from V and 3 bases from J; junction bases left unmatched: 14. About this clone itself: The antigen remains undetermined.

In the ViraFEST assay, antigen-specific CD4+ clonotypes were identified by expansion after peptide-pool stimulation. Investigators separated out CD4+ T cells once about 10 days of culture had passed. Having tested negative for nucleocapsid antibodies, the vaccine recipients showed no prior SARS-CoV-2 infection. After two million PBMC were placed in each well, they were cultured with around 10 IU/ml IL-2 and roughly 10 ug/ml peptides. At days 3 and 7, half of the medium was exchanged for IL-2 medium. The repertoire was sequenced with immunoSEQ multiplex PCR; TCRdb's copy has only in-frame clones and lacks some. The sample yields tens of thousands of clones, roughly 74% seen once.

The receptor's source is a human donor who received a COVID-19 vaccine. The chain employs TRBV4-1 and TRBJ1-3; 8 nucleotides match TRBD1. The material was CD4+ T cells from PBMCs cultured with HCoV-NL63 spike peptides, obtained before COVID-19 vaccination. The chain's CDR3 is CASSQGSPLQGVGGNTIYF. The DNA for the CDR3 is TGCGCCAGCAGCCAAGGTTCCCCCCTACAGGGGGTTGGTGGAAACACCATATATTTT.